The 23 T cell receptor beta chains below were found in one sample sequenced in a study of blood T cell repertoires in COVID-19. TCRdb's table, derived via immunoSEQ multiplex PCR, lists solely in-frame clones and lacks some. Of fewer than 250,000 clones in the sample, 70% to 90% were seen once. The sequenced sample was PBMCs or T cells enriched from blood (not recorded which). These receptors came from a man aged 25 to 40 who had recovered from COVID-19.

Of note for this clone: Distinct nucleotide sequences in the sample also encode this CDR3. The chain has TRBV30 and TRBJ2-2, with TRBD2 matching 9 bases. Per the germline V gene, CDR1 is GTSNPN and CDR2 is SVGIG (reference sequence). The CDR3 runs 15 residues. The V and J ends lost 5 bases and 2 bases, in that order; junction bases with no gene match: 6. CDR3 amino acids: CAWWGGGVNTGELFF. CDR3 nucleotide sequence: TGTGCCTGGTGGGGCGGGGGGGTCAACACCGGGGAGCTGTTTTTT.

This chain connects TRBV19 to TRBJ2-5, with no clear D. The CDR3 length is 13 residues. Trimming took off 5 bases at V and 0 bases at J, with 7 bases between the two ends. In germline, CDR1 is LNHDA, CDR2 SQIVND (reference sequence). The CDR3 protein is CASSSGYQETQYF. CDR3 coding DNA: TGTGCCAGTAGTTCAGGTTACCAAGAGACCCAGTACTTC.

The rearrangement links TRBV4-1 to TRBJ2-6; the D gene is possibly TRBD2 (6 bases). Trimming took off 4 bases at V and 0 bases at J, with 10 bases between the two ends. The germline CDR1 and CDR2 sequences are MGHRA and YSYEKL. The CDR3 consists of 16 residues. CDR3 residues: CASSPMGGSGANVLTF. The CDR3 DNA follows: TGCGCCAGCAGCCCGATGGGGGGCTCTGGGGCCAACGTCCTGACTTTC.

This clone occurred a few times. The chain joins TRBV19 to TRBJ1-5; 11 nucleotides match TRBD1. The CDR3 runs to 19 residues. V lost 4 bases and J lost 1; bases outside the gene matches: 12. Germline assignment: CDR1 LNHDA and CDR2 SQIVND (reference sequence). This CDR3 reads CASSTPDRGRLESNQPQHF. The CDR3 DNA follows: TGTGCCAGTAGTACCCCGGACAGGGGGCGCCTAGAGAGCAATCAGCCCCAGCATTTT.

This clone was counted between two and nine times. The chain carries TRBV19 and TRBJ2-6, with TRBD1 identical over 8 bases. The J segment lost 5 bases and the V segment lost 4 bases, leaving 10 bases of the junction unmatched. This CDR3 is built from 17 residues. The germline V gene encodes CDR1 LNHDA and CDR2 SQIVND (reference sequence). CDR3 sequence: CASSRQGSPLRANVLTF. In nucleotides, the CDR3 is TGTGCCAGTAGTAGACAGGGGTCCCCTCTGAGGGCCAACGTCCTGACTTTC.

CDR3 in DNA: TGTGCCAGCAGCGTAGGAGGGGAGGGGGAAAAACTGTTTTTT. Translation gives CASSVGGEGEKLFF. This chain links TRBV9 with TRBJ1-4; D possibly corresponds to TRBD1 (5 bases). Trimming took 0 bases from V and 8 from J, leaving 11 bases between them. The CDR3 consists of 14 residues. From germline, CDR1 is SGDLS and CDR2 YYNGEE.

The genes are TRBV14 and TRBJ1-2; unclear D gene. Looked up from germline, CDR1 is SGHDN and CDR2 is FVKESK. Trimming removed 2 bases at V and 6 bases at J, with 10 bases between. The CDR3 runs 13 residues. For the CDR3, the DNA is TGTGCCAGCAGCCAACGTCTTTCCGATGGCTACACCTTC. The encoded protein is CASSQRLSDGYTF.

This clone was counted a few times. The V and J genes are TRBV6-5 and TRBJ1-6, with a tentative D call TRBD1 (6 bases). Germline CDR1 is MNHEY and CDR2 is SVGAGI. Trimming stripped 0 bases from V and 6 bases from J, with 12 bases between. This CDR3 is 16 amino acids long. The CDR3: CASSYSTDSGNSPLHF. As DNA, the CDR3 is TGTGCCAGCAGTTACTCTACGGACAGCGGTAATTCACCCCTCCACTTT.

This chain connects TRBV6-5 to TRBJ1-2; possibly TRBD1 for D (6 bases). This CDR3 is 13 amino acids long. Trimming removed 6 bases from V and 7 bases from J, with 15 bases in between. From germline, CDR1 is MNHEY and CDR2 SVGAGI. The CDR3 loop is CASRTGEGTGYTF. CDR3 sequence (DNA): TGTGCCAGCAGGACAGGAGAGGGAACTGGCTACACCTTC.

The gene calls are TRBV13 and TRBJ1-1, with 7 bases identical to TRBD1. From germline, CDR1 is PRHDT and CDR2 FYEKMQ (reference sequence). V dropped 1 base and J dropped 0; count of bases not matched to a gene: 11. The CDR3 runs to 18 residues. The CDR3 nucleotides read TGTGCCAGCAGCTTAGTCCTCTCCGGGACAGCGATGAACACTGAAGCTTTCTTT. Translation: CASSLVLSGTAMNTEAFF.

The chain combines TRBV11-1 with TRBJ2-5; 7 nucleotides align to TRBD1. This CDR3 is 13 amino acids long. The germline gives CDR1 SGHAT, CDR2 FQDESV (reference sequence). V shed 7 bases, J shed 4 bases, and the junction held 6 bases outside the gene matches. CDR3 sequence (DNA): TGTGCCAGCACCGAGGGGGCTCTAGAGACCCAGTACTTC. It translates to CASTEGALETQYF. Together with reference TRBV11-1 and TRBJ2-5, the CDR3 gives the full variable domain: EAEVAQSPRYKITEKSQAVAFWCDPISGHATLYWYRQILGQGPELLVQFQDESVVDDSQLPKDRFSAERLKGVDSTLKIQPAELGDSAMYLCASTEGALETQYFGPGTRLLVL.

The DNA for the CDR3 is TGTGCCAGCACCATTGGTGGCGCGGGAGGTTCCTACGAGCAGTACTTC. Encoded protein: CASTIGGAGGSYEQYF. The chain carries TRBV28 and TRBJ2-7, with 8 bases lining up with TRBD2. This CDR3 spans 16 amino acids. In germline, CDR1 is MDHEN, CDR2 SYDVKM. V lost 7 bases, J lost 1 base, and 12 bases stayed unmatched.

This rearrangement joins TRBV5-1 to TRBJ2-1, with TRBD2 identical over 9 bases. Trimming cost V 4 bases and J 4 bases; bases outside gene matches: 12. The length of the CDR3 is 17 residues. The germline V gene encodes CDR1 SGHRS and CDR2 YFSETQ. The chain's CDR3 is CASSRGAASGEYNEQFF. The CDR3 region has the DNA TGCGCCAGCAGCCGGGGCGCGGCTAGCGGGGAGTACAATGAGCAGTTCTTC. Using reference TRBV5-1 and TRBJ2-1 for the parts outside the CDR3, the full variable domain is KAGVTQTPRYLIKTRGQQVTLSCSPISGHRSVSWYQQTPGQGLQFLFEYFSETQRNKGNFPGRFSGRQFSNSRSEMNVSTLELGDSALYLCASSRGAASGEYNEQFFGPGTRLTVL.

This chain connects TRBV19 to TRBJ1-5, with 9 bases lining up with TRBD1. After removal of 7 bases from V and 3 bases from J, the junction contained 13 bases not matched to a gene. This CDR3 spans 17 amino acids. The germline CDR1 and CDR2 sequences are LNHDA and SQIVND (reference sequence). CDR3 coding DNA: TGTGCCAGTAATCCTAGGACAGGGGCCCTTAACAATCAGCCCCAGCATTTT. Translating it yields CASNPRTGALNNQPQHF.

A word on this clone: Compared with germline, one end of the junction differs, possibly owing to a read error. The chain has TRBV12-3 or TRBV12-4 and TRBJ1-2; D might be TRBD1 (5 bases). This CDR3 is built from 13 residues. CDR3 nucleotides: TGTGCCAGCAGATTAGGGGCGGGGCGAGGCTACACCTTC. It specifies CASRLGAGRGYTF.

Here the CDR3 reads CASSLWSNMNTEAFF. The CDR3 DNA reads TGTGCCAGCAGTTTATGGTCGAACATGAACACTGAAGCTTTCTTT. The chain couples TRBV28 to TRBJ1-1, with D hard to call. V lost 0 bases to trimming and J lost 0 bases, with 8 bases between them. Germline V gives CDR1 MDHEN, CDR2 SYDVKM. This CDR3 has 15 residues.

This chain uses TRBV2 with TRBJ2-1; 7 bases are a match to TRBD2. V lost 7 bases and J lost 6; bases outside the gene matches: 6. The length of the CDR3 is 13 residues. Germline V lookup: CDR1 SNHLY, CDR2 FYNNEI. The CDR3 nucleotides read TGTGCCAGCAAGCTAGCGGAGGTCAATGAGCAGTTCTTC. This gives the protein CASKLAEVNEQFF.

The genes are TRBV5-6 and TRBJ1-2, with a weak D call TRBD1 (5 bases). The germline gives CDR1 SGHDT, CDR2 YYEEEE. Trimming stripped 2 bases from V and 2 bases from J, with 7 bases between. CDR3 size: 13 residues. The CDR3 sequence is CASSFQGNYGYTF. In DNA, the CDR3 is TGTGCCAGCAGCTTTCAGGGCAACTATGGCTACACCTTC.

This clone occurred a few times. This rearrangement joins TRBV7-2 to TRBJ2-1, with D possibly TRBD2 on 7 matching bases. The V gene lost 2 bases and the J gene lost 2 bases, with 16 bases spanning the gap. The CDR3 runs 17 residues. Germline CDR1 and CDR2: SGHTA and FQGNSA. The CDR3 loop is CASSLRGGGATYNEQFF. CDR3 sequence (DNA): TGTGCCAGCAGCTTAAGGGGGGGAGGGGCCACCTACAATGAGCAGTTCTTC.

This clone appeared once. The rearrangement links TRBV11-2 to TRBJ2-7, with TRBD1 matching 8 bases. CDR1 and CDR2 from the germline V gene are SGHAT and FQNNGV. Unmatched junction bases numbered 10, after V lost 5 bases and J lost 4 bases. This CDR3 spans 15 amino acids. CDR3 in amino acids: CASSQIRGRQYEQYF. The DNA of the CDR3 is TGTGCCAGCAGCCAAATCAGGGGGCGTCAATACGAGCAGTACTTC.

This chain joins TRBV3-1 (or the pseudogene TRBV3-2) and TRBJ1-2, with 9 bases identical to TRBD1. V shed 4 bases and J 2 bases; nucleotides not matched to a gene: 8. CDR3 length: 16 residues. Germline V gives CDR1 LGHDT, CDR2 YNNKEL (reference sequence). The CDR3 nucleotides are TGTGCCAGCAGCCTCCGGGACAGGGTCACGAACTATGGCTACACCTTC. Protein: CASSLRDRVTNYGYTF.

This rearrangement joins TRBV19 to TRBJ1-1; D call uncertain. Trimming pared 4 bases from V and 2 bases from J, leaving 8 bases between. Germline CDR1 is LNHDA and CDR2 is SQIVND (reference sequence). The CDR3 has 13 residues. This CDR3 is CASSTRENTEAFF. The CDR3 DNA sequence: TGTGCCAGTAGTACTAGAGAAAACACTGAAGCTTTCTTT. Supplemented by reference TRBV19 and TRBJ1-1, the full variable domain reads DGGITQSPKYLFRKEGQNVTLSCEQNLNHDAMYWYRQDPGQGLRLIYYSQIVNDFQKGDIAEGYSVSREKKESFPLTVTSAQKNPTAFYLCASSTRENTEAFFGQGTRLTVV.

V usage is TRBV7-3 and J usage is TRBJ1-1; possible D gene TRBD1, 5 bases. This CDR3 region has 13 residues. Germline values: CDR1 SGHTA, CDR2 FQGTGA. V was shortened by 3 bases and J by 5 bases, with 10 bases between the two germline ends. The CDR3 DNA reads TGTGCCAGCAGCTTCAGGGATGGGACTGAAGCTTTCTTT. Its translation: CASSFRDGTEAFF.